Listed here are 7 T cell receptor beta chains from one sample, sequenced in a study of spatial heterogeneity in lung cancer. TCRdb re-called the 5' RACE reads with MiXCR, one entry per CDR3 protein. The table has 45,000 to 55,000 distinct CDR3 sequences, about 5.8% seen once; the top ten hold roughly 10%. Noted time point: sample taken at primary tumor resection. Without sorting, whole RNA was sequenced from tumor, nontumor lung or frozen PBMC. Sample: PBMCs, taken at surgery. The receptors were sampled from a male donor with early-stage non-small cell lung cancer.

A few counts support this clonotype. The chain recombines TRBV11-1 with TRBJ2-5, with no clear D. The germline V and J ends were trimmed by 5 bases and 2 bases, with 9 bases remaining between them. Germline V gene data show CDR1 as SGHAT and CDR2 as FQDESV (reference sequence). This CDR3 has 13 amino acids. DNA of the CDR3: TGTGCCAGCAGCCCACCTTTACAAGAGACCCAGTACTTC. This translates into CASSPPLQETQYF.

This clonotype was seen a handful of times. The chain uses TRBV11-2 and TRBJ2-3; perhaps TRBD1 as D (5 bases). V gave up 0 bases and J gave up 5 bases, with 15 bases separating them. The germline V gene has CDR1 SGHAT and CDR2 FQNNGV. This CDR3 has 16 amino acids. The CDR3 is CASSLDPGIRGDTQYF. CDR3 bases: TGTGCCAGCAGCTTAGATCCTGGGATAAGGGGAGATACGCAGTATTTT.

This clonotype occurred many times. The chain uses TRBV19 and TRBJ1-5; D may be TRBD1 (5 bases). V lost 6 bases and J lost 4, with 16 bases in between. The germline V gene encodes CDR1 LNHDA and CDR2 SQIVND (reference sequence). This CDR3 contains 15 residues. This chain's CDR3 is CASRPVDSLNQPQHF. Written as DNA, the CDR3 is TGTGCCAGTAGGCCGGTAGACAGCCTTAATCAGCCCCAGCATTTT.

The rearrangement links TRBV20-1 to TRBJ2-5; 10 bases match TRBD2. CDR1 and CDR2 from the germline V gene are DFQATT and SNEGSKA (reference sequence). The CDR3 loop spans 15 amino acids. The V and J ends lost 3 bases and 4 bases, in that order; junction bases with no gene match: 8. DNA of the CDR3: TGCAGTGCTAGGTCTCTAGCGGGAGTCGGAGAGACCCAGTACTTC. This gives the protein CSARSLAGVGETQYF.

At least ten counts were recorded for this clonotype. The chain uses TRBV5-6 and TRBJ2-7, with 7 bases fitting TRBD1. CDR1 is SGHDT, CDR2 YYEEEE, per germline. V was pared by 4 bases and J by 5 bases, with 12 bases of the junction left unmatched. The CDR3 loop spans 15 amino acids. The DNA for the CDR3 is TGTGCCAGCAGCGACCAGGGACAGCCTGGGGACGAGCAGTACTTC. It translates to CASSDQGQPGDEQYF.

This clonotype has a count of ten or more. The gene calls are TRBV3-1 and TRBJ2-2; D is uncertain. The V gene lost 4 bases and the J gene lost 7 bases, with 7 bases spanning the gap. Germline CDR1 is LGHDT and CDR2 is YNNKEL (reference sequence). This CDR3 has 12 residues. The CDR3 DNA reads TGTGCCAGCAGCCTTTTGAGCGGGGAGCTGTTTTTT. Amino acids: CASSLLSGELFF.

This clonotype was picked up many times. The V call is TRBV7-2, the J call TRBJ2-4; D is uncertain. The CDR3 loop spans 14 amino acids. The germline CDR1 and CDR2 sequences are SGHTA and FQGNSA. Trimming removed 2 bases at V and 7 bases at J, with 12 bases between. Written as DNA, the CDR3 is TGTGCCAGCAGCTTAAAGACGCGGTCGAACATTCAGTACTTC. Translation: CASSLKTRSNIQYF. The full variable domain, its missing parts supplied by reference TRBV7-2 and TRBJ2-4, is GAGVSQSPSNKVTEKGKDVELRCDPISGHTALYWYRQSLGQGLEFLIYFQGNSAPDKSGLPSDRFSAERTGGSVSTLTIQRTQQEDSAVYLCASSLKTRSNIQYFGAGTRLSVL.